Listed here are 27 T cell receptor beta chains from one sample, sequenced in a study of human T cells and chemical hapten exposure. One entry per CDR3 protein results from TCRdb running MiXCR on the RACE reads. The sample has about 250,000 distinct CDR3 sequences, approximately 7.5% seen once. As for time point: pre-sensitization, week 0. The sample's treatment: therapeutic diphenylcyclopropenone sensitization with weekly scalp DPC. This sample comprised whole blood, obtained in connection with sensitization to the hapten diphenylcyclopropenone (DPC). The origin of the receptors is a man between 18 and 35 years old with alopecia areata. Some clones in this sample may be carry-over from other donors' samples.

The sample holds a few counts of this clonotype. V usage is TRBV11-2 and J usage is TRBJ2-5, with D uncertain. This CDR3 is built from 12 residues. Germline assignment: CDR1 SGHAT and CDR2 FQNNGV. Trimming left V 2 bases short and J 6 bases short, with 7 bases between. As DNA, the CDR3 is TGTGCCAGCAGCTTAAGATCAAAGACCCAGTACTTC. Translation gives CASSLRSKTQYF. Together with reference TRBV11-2 and TRBJ2-5, the CDR3 gives the full variable domain: EAGVAQSPRYKIIEKRQSVAFWCNPISGHATLYWYQQILGQGPKLLIQFQNNGVVDDSQLPKDRFSAERLKGVDSTLKIQPAKLEDSAVYLCASSLRSKTQYFGPGTRLLVL.

This clonotype was seen a few times. The chain joins TRBV12-3 or TRBV12-4 to TRBJ1-1, with D perhaps matching TRBD1 (5 bases). CDR3 size: 13 residues. Trimming took 5 bases from V and 2 from J, leaving 9 bases between them. The CDR3 coding sequence is TGTGCCAGCAGTCGGACACCTAACACTGAAGCTTTCTTT. Translation: CASSRTPNTEAFF.

This clonotype was picked up a small number of times. The chain links TRBV4-1 to TRBJ2-7; 9 nucleotides line up with TRBD1. The CDR3 covers 15 residues. Germline V gene lookup returns CDR1 MGHRA and CDR2 YSYEKL. V trimming: 5 bases; J trimming: 2 bases; junction bases outside the gene matches: 7. CDR3 nucleotide sequence: TGCGCCAGCAGCTATCCGGGACAGGGAACCTACGAGCAGTACTTC. Residues: CASSYPGQGTYEQYF.

This sequence joins TRBV6-9 and TRBJ2-7; D possibly corresponds to TRBD1 (6 bases). The V and J ends lost 6 bases and 2 bases respectively, with 14 bases between them. Per the germline V gene, CDR1 is MNHGY and CDR2 is SVAAGI. The CDR3 extends over 14 amino acids. CDR3 DNA sequence: TGTGCCAGCAGAGAAGGACAGCCCCCCTACGAGCAGTACGTC. This codes for CASREGQPPYEQYV.

The chain combines TRBV6-2 or TRBV6-3 with TRBJ2-3; D is possibly TRBD2 (6 bases). The CDR3 runs 15 residues. The germline gives CDR1 MNHEY, CDR2 SVGEGT. With 8 bases removed from V and 1 base from J, the gap between germline ends came to 16 bases. The CDR3 spells CASHHQGLGTDTQYF. The CDR3 DNA reads TGTGCCAGCCACCACCAGGGACTCGGCACAGATACGCAGTATTTT.

The chain joins TRBV10-3 to TRBJ1-2; no reliable D call. The V and J ends lost 10 bases and 3 bases respectively, with 21 bases between them. The CDR3 spans 15 residues. Germline V CDR1 and CDR2: ENHRY, SYGVKD. The CDR3, as DNA: TGTGCCACTACCTTAAACCAGGCGGCCTACTATGGCTACACCTTC. Residues: CATTLNQAAYYGYTF.

The V gene is TRBV5-1, the J gene TRBJ2-5; 7 positions match TRBD1. Per germline, CDR1 SGHRS and CDR2 YFSETQ. The CDR3 is made up of 13 amino acids. J gave up 5 bases and V 3 bases, and 4 bases lay outside the gene matches. CDR3 DNA: TGCGCCAGCAGCTCCAGGGGGTTGGAGACCCAGTACTTC. Translated, it gives CASSSRGLETQYF. Supplemented by reference TRBV5-1 and TRBJ2-5, the full variable domain reads KAGVTQTPRYLIKTRGQQVTLSCSPISGHRSVSWYQQTPGQGLQFLFEYFSETQRNKGNFPGRFSGRQFSNSRSEMNVSTLELGDSALYLCASSSRGLETQYFGPGTRLLVL.

This clonotype was seen ten or more times. This chain links TRBV4-3 with TRBJ2-2; D might be TRBD2 (6 bases). CDR3 length equals 16 residues. Germline assignment: CDR1 LGHNA and CDR2 YSLEER. V was clipped by 0 bases and J by 5 bases, with 13 bases between them. CDR3 region: CASSQDRSRGTGELFF. The CDR3 DNA sequence: TGCGCCAGCAGCCAAGATCGGAGTCGGGGGACCGGGGAGCTGTTTTTT.

This clonotype was found a few times. This chain joins TRBV12-3 or TRBV12-4 and TRBJ1-1; D is possibly TRBD1 (5 bases). V was shortened by 7 bases and J by 8 bases, with 14 bases between the two germline ends. The CDR3 consists of 12 residues. The CDR3 nucleotides are TGTGCCAGCAATACCCCGGGGCCAGAAGCTTTCTTT. Amino acids: CASNTPGPEAFF.

The genes are TRBV28 and TRBJ1-5; D may be TRBD1 (6 bases). This CDR3 spans 16 amino acids. V was pared by 6 bases and J by 3 bases, with 18 bases between. Germline-derived CDR1 and CDR2 are MDHEN and SYDVKM. Here the CDR3 reads CASSPPDRTVNQPQHF. In DNA form, the CDR3 reads TGTGCCAGCAGCCCCCCGGATCGGACAGTCAATCAGCCCCAGCATTTT.

The chain is built from TRBV20-1 and TRBJ2-3; the match to TRBD2 covers 9 bases. This CDR3 is 16 amino acids long. CDR1 and CDR2 (germline): DFQATT, SNEGSKA (reference sequence). Germline trimming cut 6 bases from V and 2 bases from J; bases unmatched to any gene: 12. CDR3 nucleotides: TGCAGTGCCAAGAGGGGGGCTAGCGGGGCCACAGATACGCAGTATTTT. Translation: CSAKRGASGATDTQYF.

The V and J genes are TRBV7-9 and TRBJ1-3; 8 bases fit TRBD1. The ends lost 3 bases at V and 4 bases at J; junction bases unmatched: 2. Germline V gene sequence: CDR1 SEHNR, CDR2 FQNEAQ (reference sequence). CDR3 size: 14 residues. CDR3 amino acids: CASSFTGGGNTIYF. The CDR3 DNA is TGTGCCAGCAGCTTCACAGGGGGAGGAAACACCATATATTTT.

The CDR3 DNA sequence: TGCAGCGTTCCAGGGACGGGTAATGAAAAACTGTTTTTT. This translates into CSVPGTGNEKLFF. The genes are TRBV29-1 and TRBJ1-4; perhaps TRBD1 as D (5 bases). Trimming shortened V by 5 bases and J by 4 bases, and 11 bases separated the two germline ends. CDR1 is SQVTM, CDR2 ANQGSEA, per germline. This CDR3 has 13 residues.

This clonotype was counted only a few times. The chain combines TRBV6-6 with TRBJ1-5; D gene unclear. The CDR3 runs to 14 residues. The V and J ends lost 2 bases and 4 bases respectively, with 9 bases between them. Germline V lookup: CDR1 MNHNY, CDR2 SVGAGI (reference sequence). The CDR3 DNA reads TGTGCCAGCAGTTACAAGGGCGCGAATCAGCCCCAGCATTTT. As protein: CASSYKGANQPQHF.

This clonotype turned up a few times. CDR3 DNA: TGCAGCCCCAAAACAGGGGAGGTTGGCTACACCTTC. Translated: CSPKTGEVGYTF. The chain joins TRBV20-1 to TRBJ1-2; TRBD1 matches at 7 bases. CDR1 DFQATT and CDR2 SNEGSKA come from the germline V gene (reference sequence). This CDR3 is 12 amino acids long.

This clonotype was picked up many times. CDR3 amino acids: CASSQYQRGRAYGYTF. The CDR3 DNA sequence: TGTGCCAGCAGCCAATACCAAAGGGGCAGGGCCTATGGCTACACCTTC. The chain uses TRBV3-1 and TRBJ1-2; D possibly corresponds to TRBD1 (5 bases). The V end lost 2 bases, the J end lost 4 bases, and 17 bases lay between the germline ends. Germline V gives CDR1 LGHDT, CDR2 YNNKEL (reference sequence). The CDR3 spans 16 residues.

This clonotype was counted a few times. The chain recombines TRBV9 with TRBJ2-7; the D gene is possibly TRBD1 (6 bases). V was shortened by 0 bases and J by 7 bases, with 20 bases between the two germline ends. The CDR3 contains 16 residues. The V gene's germline CDR1 is SGDLS and CDR2 YYNGEE. As DNA, the CDR3 is TGTGCCAGCAGCGTAGGGGGACATCCTCAAAATGAGGAGCAGTACGTC. Protein: CASSVGGHPQNEEQYV.

The chain has TRBV14 and TRBJ1-1; no clear D gene. There are 16 residues in the CDR3. V lost 3 bases and J lost 0, with 14 bases in between. Germline-derived CDR1 and CDR2 are SGHDN and FVKESK. The CDR3 coding sequence is TGTGCCAGCAGCCACTCTCCGGTTAAGATGAACACTGAAGCTTTCTTT. It specifies CASSHSPVKMNTEAFF. Based on the CDR3 plus reference TRBV14 and TRBJ1-1, the full variable domain is EAGVTQFPSHSVIEKGQTVTLRCDPISGHDNLYWYRRVMGKEIKFLLHFVKESKQDESGMPNNRFLAERTGGTYSTLKVQPAELEDSGVYFCASSHSPVKMNTEAFFGQGTRLTVV.

The table lists this clonotype with many counts. The genes are TRBV3-1 and TRBJ2-2; D is perhaps TRBD2 (6 bases). Germline V gene sequence: CDR1 LGHDT, CDR2 YNNKEL (reference sequence). Trimming took off 6 bases at V and 0 bases at J, with 11 bases between the two ends. The CDR3 loop spans 15 amino acids. The CDR3 here is CASRTREANTGELFF. CDR3 nucleotides: TGTGCCAGCAGAACAAGGGAGGCGAACACCGGGGAGCTGTTTTTT.

This clonotype has more than one count but fewer than ten. V gene TRBV6-1 combines with J gene TRBJ2-7; 10 bases fit TRBD2. The V and J ends lost 6 bases and 7 bases, in that order; junction bases with no gene match: 12. The CDR3 consists of 15 residues. CDR1 is MNHNS, CDR2 SASEGT, per germline. The CDR3 spells CASSPGTSARGEQYF. In nucleotides, the CDR3 is TGTGCCAGCAGCCCGGGGACTAGCGCCAGGGGGGAGCAGTACTTC.

The chain employs TRBV5-6 and TRBJ2-5, with 10 bases identical to TRBD2. Germline CDR1 is SGHDT and CDR2 is YYEEEE. The junction had 8 bases not matched to a gene; V was cut back by 4 bases and J by 11 bases. This CDR3 is built from 13 residues. The CDR3, as DNA: TGTGCCAGCAGCACGCTACTAGCGGGGCTTCAGTACTTC. This codes for CASSTLLAGLQYF.

The V gene is TRBV20-1, the J gene TRBJ2-1; 10 bases align to TRBD2. The CDR3 spans 14 residues. V shed 5 bases and J 4 bases; nucleotides not matched to a gene: 5. Germline CDR1 reads DFQATT; CDR2 reads SNEGSKA (reference sequence). The CDR3 DNA reads TGCAGTGCTGTAGCGGGGGGTTTGTACAATGAGCAGTTCTTC. Amino acid sequence: CSAVAGGLYNEQFF.

V gene TRBV28 combines with J gene TRBJ2-7; 7 nucleotides align to TRBD1. Per germline, CDR1 MDHEN and CDR2 SYDVKM. J lost 3 bases, V lost 5 bases, and 7 bases had no gene match. The CDR3 covers 14 residues. Written as DNA, the CDR3 is TGTGCCAGCAGTGTCGGGGACAGACTCTACGAGCAGTACTTC. Residues: CASSVGDRLYEQYF.

This chain uses TRBV4-1 with TRBJ2-2; D not resolved. Trimming removed 2 bases at V and 0 bases at J, with 10 bases between. Looked up from germline, CDR1 is MGHRA and CDR2 is YSYEKL. This CDR3 has 16 amino acids. The CDR3 region has the DNA TGCGCCAGCAGCCAACAAGGACGGCCGAACACCGGGGAGCTGTTTTTT. Translating it yields CASSQQGRPNTGELFF.

A few counts support this clonotype. This rearrangement joins TRBV9 to TRBJ1-4, with a possible D match to TRBD1 (6 bases). Germline V gives CDR1 SGDLS, CDR2 YYNGEE. The length of the CDR3 is 17 residues. Trimming cost V 0 bases and J 0 bases, with 12 bases left between them. CDR3 region: CASSVGDRTATNEKLFF. The CDR3 bases are TGTGCCAGCAGCGTAGGTGACAGGACTGCAACTAATGAAAAACTGTTTTTT.

Of note for this clonotype: This could be a read error, since a much larger clone is one nucleotide away. The CDR3 does not close with the conserved phenylalanine or tryptophan, likely indicating a read error. The chain employs TRBV4-3 and TRBJ1-1, with unresolved D. The length of the CDR3 is 16 residues. Germline assignment: CDR1 LGHNA and CDR2 YSLEER. The V gene lost 3 bases and the J gene lost 0 bases, with 14 bases spanning the gap. The CDR3 DNA is TGCGCCAGCAGCCACAACCTACCCCGGCTGAACACTGAAGCTTTCTTA. This codes for CASSHNLPRLNTEAFL.

This clonotype showed up just a few times. This sequence joins TRBV9 and TRBJ2-2; TRBD2 aligns across 8 bases. Germline assignment: CDR1 SGDLS and CDR2 YYNGEE. The CDR3 is made up of 16 amino acids. V lost 0 bases and J lost 5; bases outside the gene matches: 6. The CDR3: CASSVAAGAGTGELFF. The CDR3 DNA reads TGTGCCAGCAGCGTAGCAGCGGGGGCGGGGACCGGGGAGCTGTTTTTT. Looking up the rest from reference TRBV9 and TRBJ2-2 gives the full variable domain: DSGVTQTPKHLITATGQRVTLRCSPRSGDLSVYWYQQSLDQGLQFLIQYYNGEERAKGNILERFSAQQFPDLHSELNLSSLELGDSALYFCASSVAAGAGTGELFFGEGSRLTVL.